Here is one TCR beta chain with its context. V was cut by 3 bases and J by 14 bases, with 9 bases left in between. The germline CDR1 and CDR2 sequences are SGHAT and FQNNGV. The CDR3 covers 10 residues. The data originate from a study of human T cells and chemical hapten exposure. Indicated time point: pre-sensitization, week 0. Described treatment: therapeutic diphenylcyclopropenone sensitization with weekly scalp DPC. Participating donors were patients with alopecia, aged 18 to 70 years, considered appropriate candidates for DPC. Separate cDNA molecules received unique molecular identifiers, which the library attached to them. TCRdb reprocessed the RACE reads via MiXCR and lists one record per CDR3 protein. The sample lists about 80,000 distinct CDR3 sequences; 14% were seen once.

The chain employs TRBV11-2 and TRBJ2-3; D uncertain. This clonotype was sampled from a woman aged 50 to 65 with alopecia areata. Some clones in this sample may be carry-over from other donors' samples. The sequences come from whole blood, collected in connection with sensitization to the hapten diphenylcyclopropenone (DPC). CDR3 residues: CASSFPTPYF. CDR3 in DNA: TGTGCCAGCAGCTTCCCAACACCGTATTTT. Drawing the rest from reference TRBV11-2 and TRBJ2-3, the complete variable domain is EAGVAQSPRYKIIEKRQSVAFWCNPISGHATLYWYQQILGQGPKLLIQFQNNGVVDDSQLPKDRFSAERLKGVDSTLKIQPAKLEDSAVYLCASSFPTPYFGPGTRLTVL.